This T cell receptor (beta chain) was retrieved from a study of OX40 agonist ivuxolimab in advanced cancers. This CDR3 comprises 15 residues. Trimming at V came to 2 bases and at J to 3 bases, leaving 7 bases not matched to a gene. The V gene's germline CDR1 is SGHKS and CDR2 YYEKEE (reference sequence). Method: immunoSEQ multiplex PCR; TCRdb's copy keeps in-frame clones and lacks some. The sample shows tens of thousands of clones, 77% of them seen only once. The TCR comes from an adult with an advanced solid tumor such as melanoma, head and neck, liver or kidney cancer. J is TRBJ1-1 and V is TRBV5-5, with 7 bases lining up with TRBD1. The specimen comprised CD4+ or CD8+ T cells sorted from blood, sampled in a trial of the OX40 agonist ivuxolimab. CDR3 residues: CASSFGKDRDTEAFF. DNA for the CDR3: TGTGCCAGCAGCTTCGGAAAAGACAGGGACACTGAAGCTTTCTTT.